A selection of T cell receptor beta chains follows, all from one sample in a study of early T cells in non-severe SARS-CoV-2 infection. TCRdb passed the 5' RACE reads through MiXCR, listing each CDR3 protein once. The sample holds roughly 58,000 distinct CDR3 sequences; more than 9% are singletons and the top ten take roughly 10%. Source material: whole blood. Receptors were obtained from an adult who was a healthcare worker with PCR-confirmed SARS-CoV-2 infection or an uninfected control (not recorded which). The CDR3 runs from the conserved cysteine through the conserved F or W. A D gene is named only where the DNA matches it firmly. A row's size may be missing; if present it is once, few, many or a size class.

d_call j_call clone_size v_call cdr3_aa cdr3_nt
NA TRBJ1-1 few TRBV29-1 CSLEPLDTEAFF TGCAGCCTAGAACCCTTGGACACTGAAGCTTTCTTT
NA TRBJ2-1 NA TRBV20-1 CSATLGGRYNEQFF TGCAGCGCTACCTTAGGAGGTCGCTACAATGAGCAGTTCTTC
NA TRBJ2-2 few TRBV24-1 CATSDSTWGTDTGELFF TGTGCCACCAGTGATTCCACCTGGGGGACCGACACCGGGGAGCTGTTTTTT
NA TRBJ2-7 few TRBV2 CASGGDTSYEQYF TGTGCCAGCGGAGGGGACACTTCCTACGAGCAGTACTTC
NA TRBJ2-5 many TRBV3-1 CASSRGRGTQETQYF TGTGCCAGCAGCCGGGGCAGGGGCACTCAAGAGACCCAGTACTTC
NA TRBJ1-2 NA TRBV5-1 CASALTRGQGNGYTF TGCGCCAGCGCTCTTACCCGGGGGCAGGGGAATGGCTACACCTTC
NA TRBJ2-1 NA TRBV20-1 CSARPSGAEQFF TGCAGTGCTAGACCCTCGGGAGCTGAGCAGTTCTTC
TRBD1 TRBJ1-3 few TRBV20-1 CSAREGGPGNTIYF TGCAGTGCTAGAGAAGGGGGCCCGGGAAACACCATATATTTT
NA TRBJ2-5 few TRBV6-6 CASSTSRGGETQYF TGTGCCAGCAGTACCTCACGGGGAGGAGAGACCCAGTACTTC
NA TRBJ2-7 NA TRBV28 CASRAVSAEQYF TGTGCCAGTAGGGCCGTATCGGCCGAGCAGTACTTC
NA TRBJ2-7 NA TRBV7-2 CASSLAGPYEQYF TGTGCCAGCAGCTTGGCAGGACCCTACGAGCAGTACTTC
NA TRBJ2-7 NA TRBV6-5 CASSYSRRRTTYGQYF TGTGCCAGCAGTTACTCGCGGAGGCGAACCACCTACGGGCAGTACTTC
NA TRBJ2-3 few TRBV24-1 CASKGENGREVYRGTDTQYF TGTGCCTCCAAGGGGGAAAACGGGAGAGAAGTTTATCGGGGCACAGATACGCAGTATTTT
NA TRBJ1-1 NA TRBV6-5 CASSYLPPAEAFF TGTGCCAGCAGTTATCTACCACCGGCTGAAGCTTTCTTT
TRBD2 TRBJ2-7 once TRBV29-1 CSVVGSGFSYEQYF TGCAGCGTTGTTGGTAGCGGGTTCTCCTACGAGCAGTACTTC
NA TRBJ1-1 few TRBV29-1 CSVVLGATEAFF TGCAGCGTGGTACTGGGGGCCACTGAAGCTTTCTTT
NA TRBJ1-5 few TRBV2 CASSEWMNQPQHF TGTGCCAGCAGTGAATGGATGAATCAGCCCCAGCATTTT
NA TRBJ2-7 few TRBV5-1 CASSSRGQTEQYF TGCGCCAGCAGCTCAAGGGGCCAGACCGAGCAGTACTTC
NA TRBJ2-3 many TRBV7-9 CAAGPSTDTQYF TGTGCCGCCGGCCCTAGCACAGATACGCAGTATTTT
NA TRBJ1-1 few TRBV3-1 CASSQVTGTFAFF TGTGCCAGCAGCCAAGTAACCGGGACCTTCGCCTTCTTT
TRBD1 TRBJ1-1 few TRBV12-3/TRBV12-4 CASSPLGQGVHTEAFF TGTGCCAGCAGTCCCCTGGGACAGGGCGTCCACACTGAAGCTTTCTTT
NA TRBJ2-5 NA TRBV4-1 CASSQVNLLTAETQYF TGCGCCAGCAGCCAAGTCAACCTCTTGACCGCGGAGACCCAGTACTTC
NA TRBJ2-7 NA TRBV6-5 CASSRTASSYEQYF TGTGCCAGCAGCCGTACCGCAAGCTCCTACGAGCAGTACTTC